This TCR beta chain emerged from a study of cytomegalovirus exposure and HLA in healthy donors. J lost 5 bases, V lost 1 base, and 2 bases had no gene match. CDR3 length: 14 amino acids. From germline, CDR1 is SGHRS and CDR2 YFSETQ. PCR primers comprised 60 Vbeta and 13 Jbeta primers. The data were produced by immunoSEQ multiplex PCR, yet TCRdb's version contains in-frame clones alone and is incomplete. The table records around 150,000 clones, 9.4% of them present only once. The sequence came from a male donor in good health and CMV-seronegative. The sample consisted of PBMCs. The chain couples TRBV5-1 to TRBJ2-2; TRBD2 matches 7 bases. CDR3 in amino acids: CASSLKGGTGELFF. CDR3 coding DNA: TGCGCCAGCAGCTTGAAGGGAGGGACCGGGGAGCTGTTTTTT.